The 20 T cell receptor beta chains below all came from one sample that was sequenced in a study of CD8 T cells in ankylosing spondylitis. TCRdb re-derived calls from the 5' RACE reads in MiXCR, one entry per CDR3 protein. The repertoire holds about 350,000 distinct CDR3 sequences, with approximately 20% as singletons. The sequenced sample consisted of blood, either unsorted or a sorted T cell fraction (not recorded which). The origin of the receptors is a male donor with ankylosing spondylitis or in good health (not recorded which).

The V and J genes are TRBV9 and TRBJ2-2; TRBD2 matches at 12 bases. The germline CDR1 and CDR2 sequences are SGDLS and YYNGEE. J gave up 5 bases and V 1 base, and 6 bases lay outside the gene matches. The CDR3 is 17 residues long. For the CDR3, the DNA is TGTGCCAGCAGCGTACCTAGCGGGGGGGCAGTTACCGGGGAGCTGTTTTTT. Its protein product is CASSVPSGGAVTGELFF.

V usage is TRBV6-1 and J usage is TRBJ1-1, with TRBD1 matching 7 bases. V shed 3 bases, J shed 5 bases, and the junction held 3 bases outside the gene matches. The CDR3 covers 13 residues. Germline V gives CDR1 MNHNS, CDR2 SASEGT. This chain's CDR3 is CASSDLDRTEAFF. The DNA for the CDR3 is TGTGCCAGCAGTGATCTGGACAGGACTGAAGCTTTCTTT.

The gene calls are TRBV6-5 and TRBJ2-1; 10 nucleotides agree with TRBD2. This CDR3 has 15 amino acids. V trimming: 2 bases; J trimming: 6 bases; junction bases outside the gene matches: 4. Germline loops: CDR1 MNHEY, CDR2 SVGAGI. CDR3: CASSYGLAGANEQFF. The CDR3 bases are TGTGCCAGCAGTTACGGCCTAGCGGGGGCCAATGAGCAGTTCTTC.

There are a few counts of this clonotype. V usage is TRBV20-1 and J usage is TRBJ2-3; D gene uncertain. Germline CDR1 and CDR2: DFQATT and SNEGSKA (reference sequence). This CDR3 is built from 11 residues. The V end lost 6 bases, the J end lost 0 bases, and 4 bases lay between the germline ends. The CDR3 is CSAPSTDTQYF. The CDR3 DNA sequence: TGCAGTGCACCTAGCACAGATACGCAGTATTTT.

A few counts support this clonotype. The chain employs TRBV19 and TRBJ1-5, with D unclear. CDR3 size: 15 residues. CDR1 is LNHDA, CDR2 SQIVND, per germline (reference sequence). Trimming cost V 7 bases and J 1 base, with 14 bases left between them. CDR3 bases: TGTGCCAGTAAGGAGGCCGCAGAGAGCAATCAGCCCCAGCATTTT. It codes for CASKEAAESNQPQHF. Filled out from reference TRBV19 and TRBJ1-5, the complete variable domain reads DGGITQSPKYLFRKEGQNVTLSCEQNLNHDAMYWYRQDPGQGLRLIYYSQIVNDFQKGDIAEGYSVSREKKESFPLTVTSAQKNPTAFYLCASKEAAESNQPQHFGDGTRLSIL.

The V and J genes are TRBV4-2 and TRBJ1-1, with D perhaps matching TRBD1 (5 bases). The V gene lost 2 bases and the J gene lost 11 bases, with 18 bases spanning the gap. Germline V gives CDR1 LGHNA, CDR2 YNFKEQ. The CDR3 has 14 residues. CDR3 sequence reads: CASSQSGEGNRAFF. The CDR3 DNA is TGTGCCAGCAGCCAAAGCGGAGAGGGAAACAGGGCTTTCTTT.

The gene calls are TRBV19 and TRBJ2-1; 7 positions match TRBD2. The V gene end was trimmed by 3 bases and the J gene end by 3 bases; junction bases not matched to a gene: 2. CDR3 length: 14 amino acids. Germline-derived CDR1 and CDR2 are LNHDA and SQIVND (reference sequence). The CDR3 protein is CASSMGGGYNEQFF. The CDR3 nucleotides are TGTGCCAGTAGTATGGGGGGGGGCTACAATGAGCAGTTCTTC.

This clonotype was found a few times. The V gene is TRBV9, the J gene TRBJ2-5; maybe TRBD1 (6 bases). Germline CDR1 and CDR2: SGDLS and YYNGEE. This CDR3 spans 17 amino acids. Between the trimmed V and J ends, which lost 0 bases and 2 bases, there was a span of 17 bases. CDR3 bases: TGTGCCAGCAGCGTAGCGTATGGGACACCACTTCAAGAGACCCAGTACTTC. As protein: CASSVAYGTPLQETQYF.

The chain couples TRBV9 to TRBJ2-6, with 9 bases lining up with TRBD1. V lost 1 base to trimming and J lost 4 bases; unmatched junction nucleotides: 6. CDR1 and CDR2 from the germline V gene are SGDLS and YYNGEE. The CDR3 loop spans 17 amino acids. The CDR3 loop reads CASSVNRDRAGANVLTF. The CDR3 region has the DNA TGTGCCAGCAGCGTAAATAGGGACAGGGCGGGGGCCAACGTCCTGACTTTC.

The J gene is TRBJ2-7, the V gene TRBV7-9; no clear D. The CDR3 is 13 residues long. V was trimmed by 1 base and J by 5 bases, leaving 9 bases between them. Germline V gene sequence: CDR1 SEHNR, CDR2 FQNEAQ (reference sequence). The chain's CDR3 is CASSLGVDHEQYF. The CDR3 nucleotides read TGTGCCAGCAGCTTAGGGGTGGACCACGAGCAGTACTTC.

There are many counts of this clonotype. V usage is TRBV29-1 and J usage is TRBJ2-5; 7 nucleotides line up with TRBD1. V trimming: 1 base; J trimming: 3 bases; junction bases outside the gene matches: 5. The CDR3 runs 14 residues. Germline V gene sequence: CDR1 SQVTM, CDR2 ANQGSEA. The DNA for the CDR3 is TGCAGCGTTGAAGCGGGACAGTTTGAAGAGACCCAGTACTTC. Protein sequence: CSVEAGQFEETQYF.

This clonotype was picked up a small number of times. The V gene is TRBV6-5, the J gene TRBJ2-5, with a weak D call TRBD1 (5 bases). This CDR3 contains 15 residues. Trimming took off 2 bases at V and 1 base at J, with 11 bases between the two ends. Per the germline V gene, CDR1 is MNHEY and CDR2 is SVGAGI. The CDR3 region is CASSYLYQGQETQYF. Written as DNA, the CDR3 is TGTGCCAGCAGTTACCTTTATCAGGGCCAAGAGACCCAGTACTTC.

This clonotype has more than one count but fewer than ten. The rearrangement joins TRBV7-9 to TRBJ2-5, with TRBD1 identical over 9 bases. The CDR3 length is 16 residues. With V trimmed by 0 bases and J by 5 bases, 7 bases remained unmatched. CDR1 and CDR2 from the germline V gene are SEHNR and FQNEAQ (reference sequence). The CDR3 bases are TGTGCCAGCAGCTTAGCGGACAGGGGTGATTCGGAGACCCAGTACTTC. It encodes CASSLADRGDSETQYF.

In this sample, this clonotype turned up a few times. The chain recombines TRBV5-1 with TRBJ2-5; D uncertain. Germline V gene sequence: CDR1 SGHRS, CDR2 YFSETQ. V lost 1 base, J lost 2 bases, and 9 bases lay in between. The CDR3 length is 14 residues. Here the CDR3 DNA reads TGCGCCAGCAGCTTGATGTTCGGACAAGAGACCCAGTACTTC. Amino acids: CASSLMFGQETQYF.

CDR3 coding DNA: TGCGCCAGCAGCTTTCGGGGGGTGGACGAGCAGTACTTC. This sequence encodes CASSFRGVDEQYF. This sequence joins TRBV5-1 and TRBJ2-7; 7 bases align to TRBD2. This CDR3 is built from 13 residues. Germline values: CDR1 SGHRS, CDR2 YFSETQ. Trimming at V came to 2 bases and at J to 5 bases, leaving 4 bases not matched to a gene.

The chain has TRBV2 and TRBJ2-7; TRBD1 aligns across 10 bases. CDR3 size: 15 residues. V lost 5 bases, J lost 3 bases, and 7 bases stayed unmatched. CDR1 and CDR2 (germline): SNHLY, FYNNEI. The CDR3 DNA is TGTGCCAGCAGTCCGGGACAGGGGACCTACTACGAGCAGTACTTC. Its translation is CASSPGQGTYYEQYF. Full variable domain (missing parts from reference TRBV2 and TRBJ2-7): EPEVTQTPSHQVTQMGQEVILRCVPISNHLYFYWYRQILGQKVEFLVSFYNNEISEKSEIFDDQFSVERPDGSNFTLKIRSTKLEDSAMYFCASSPGQGTYYEQYFGPGTRLTVT.

V usage is TRBV11-2 and J usage is TRBJ2-1; maybe TRBD2 (6 bases). Trimming shortened V by 4 bases and J by 6 bases, and 19 bases separated the two germline ends. The CDR3 totals 16 residues. Germline CDR1 reads SGHAT; CDR2 reads FQNNGV. CDR3 DNA sequence: TGTGCCAGCAGCTCCTCCCCACAGGAGGGGTTCAATGAGCAGTTCTTC. It yields the protein CASSSSPQEGFNEQFF.

The chain joins TRBV2 to TRBJ2-4; D tentatively fits TRBD1 or TRBD2 (6 bases each). Germline V gives CDR1 SNHLY, CDR2 FYNNEI. The germline V and J ends were trimmed by 1 base and 0 bases, with 10 bases remaining between them. The CDR3 extends over 16 amino acids. DNA for the CDR3: TGTGCCAGCAGTGAAGGGGGGGCCGTAGCCAAAAACATTCAGTACTTC. Translation: CASSEGGAVAKNIQYF.

The chain carries TRBV5-6 and TRBJ1-1, with 8 bases aligning to TRBD1. The CDR3 contains 15 residues. V was pared by 5 bases and J by 0 bases, with 6 bases of the junction left unmatched. Germline CDR1 SGHDT, CDR2 YYEEEE. CDR3 amino acids: CASRKDRAMNTEAFF. In DNA, the CDR3 is TGTGCCAGCAGAAAGGACAGGGCCATGAACACTGAAGCTTTCTTT.

This clonotype was observed a few times. The chain couples TRBV12-3 or TRBV12-4 to TRBJ2-1; TRBD2 aligns across 7 bases. V was clipped by 8 bases and J by 3 bases; unmatched bases: 13. The CDR3 covers 16 residues. The DNA of the CDR3 is TGTGCCAGCGATTCGGCGGTGGGGGGGTTCTACAATGAGCAGTTCTTC. Protein product: CASDSAVGGFYNEQFF.